This TCR beta chain came from a study of CD4+ T cells in melanoma. Overall study results and limits: Diverse differentiation states were reported for melanoma neoantigen-specific CD4+ T cells. CD8+ T cell, macrophage and B cell function reportedly correlated with neoantigen-specific CD4+ T cells.

Profiling relied on immunoSEQ multiplex PCR, and the TCRdb table lists in-frame clones only, not all of them. The sample has over 100,000 clones, around 93% seen once. With respect to this clone: Antigen specificity is unknown.

The sequence derives from a human donor with melanoma. Sequencing input: peripheral blood.

The CDR3 DNA reads TGCGCCAGCAGCTCGGGACAGGGGATCGTGACCCAGTACTTC. It encodes CASSSGQGIVTQYF. The V and J genes are TRBV5-1 and TRBJ2-5; TRBD1 aligns across 10 bases. The J segment lost 7 bases and the V segment lost 3 bases, leaving 6 bases of the junction unmatched. The CDR3 spans 14 residues. CDR1 and CDR2 from the germline V gene are SGHRS and YFSETQ.